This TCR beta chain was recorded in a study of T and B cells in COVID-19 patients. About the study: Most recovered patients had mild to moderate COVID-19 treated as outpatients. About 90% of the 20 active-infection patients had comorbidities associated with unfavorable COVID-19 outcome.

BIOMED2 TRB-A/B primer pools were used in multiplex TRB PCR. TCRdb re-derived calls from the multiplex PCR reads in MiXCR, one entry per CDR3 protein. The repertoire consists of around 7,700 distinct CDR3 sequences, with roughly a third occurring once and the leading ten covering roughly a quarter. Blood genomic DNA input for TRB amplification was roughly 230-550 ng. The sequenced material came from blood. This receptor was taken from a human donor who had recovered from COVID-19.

The chain's CDR3 is CASNTGGRSEKLFF. For the CDR3, the DNA is TGTGCCAGTAATACAGGGGGACGGAGTGAAAAACTGTTTTTT. The chain carries TRBV5-6 and TRBJ1-4; 8 bases match TRBD1. The CDR3 covers 14 residues. V trimming: 8 bases; J trimming: 7 bases; junction bases outside the gene matches: 10. The V gene's germline CDR1 is SGHDT and CDR2 YYEEEE. The entire variable domain, with the rest obtained from reference TRBV5-6 and TRBJ1-4, is as follows: DAGVTQSPTHLIKTRGQQVTLRCSPKSGHDTVSWYQQALGQGPQFIFQYYEEEERQRGNFPDRFSGHQFPNYSSELNVNALLLGDSALYLCASNTGGRSEKLFFGSGTQLSVL.